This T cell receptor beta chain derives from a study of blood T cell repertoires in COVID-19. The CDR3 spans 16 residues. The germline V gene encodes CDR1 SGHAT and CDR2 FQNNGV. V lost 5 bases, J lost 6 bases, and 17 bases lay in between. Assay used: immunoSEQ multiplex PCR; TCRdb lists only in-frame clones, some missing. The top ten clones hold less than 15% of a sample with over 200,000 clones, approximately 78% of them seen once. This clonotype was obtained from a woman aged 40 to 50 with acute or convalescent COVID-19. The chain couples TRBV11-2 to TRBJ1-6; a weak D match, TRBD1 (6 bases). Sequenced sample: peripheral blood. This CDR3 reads CASSVDRPSPNSPLHF. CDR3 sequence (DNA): TGTGCCAGCAGCGTCGACAGGCCCTCGCCTAATTCACCCCTCCACTTT.